The table lists the clone carrying this TCR beta chain with a count of one. Its target is not known. This sample's time point: recipient sample about 28 days before transplant, after cytoreduction. Recipient blood drawn about 28 days pretransplant and days 30, 100, 180 after. These data belong to a study of T cell clonotyping in hematopoietic cell transplantation. Study summary: Pretransplant recipient samples were taken after cytoreduction. Study outcomes and limitations: Higher Inverse Simpson Index values in graft donor and pretransplant recipient predicted broader posttransplant TCR diversity.

Germline assignment: CDR1 MNHNS and CDR2 SASEGT. The CDR3 consists of 16 residues. Losses at the gene ends were 1 base for V and 7 bases for J; bases not matched to a gene: 8. The data were produced by immunoSEQ multiplex PCR, yet TCRdb's version contains in-frame clones alone and is incomplete. The sample lists over 15,000 clones, about 80% occurring once. The receptor comes from a man aged 60 to 69 with acute myeloid leukemia. Some clones in this sample may be carry-over from other donors' samples. The material sequenced was peripheral blood mononuclear cells, taken before stem cell transplant. The rearrangement links TRBV6-1 to TRBJ2-2; 8 nucleotides match TRBD1. The CDR3 nucleotides read TGTGCCAGCAGTGAAGAAGCAGGGGGCATTAACGGGGAGCTGTTTTTT. This codes for CASSEEAGGINGELFF.